The 17 T cell receptor beta chains listed next were all sequenced from one sample in a study of T cell responses to AZD1222 COVID-19 vaccine. TCRdb keeps only in-frame clones here, not all; method: immunoSEQ multiplex PCR. This sample's clone table lists 150,000 or so clones. The sequenced material came from peripheral blood. The receptors stem from an adult in good health.

The V call is TRBV2, the J call TRBJ1-1; D remains unclear. V was cut by 4 bases and J by 4 bases, with 13 bases left in between. In germline, CDR1 is SNHLY, CDR2 FYNNEI. The CDR3 sequence is 14 residues long. The CDR3 here is CASSAREWGTEAFF. The CDR3 DNA sequence: TGTGCCAGCAGTGCGAGGGAGTGGGGCACTGAAGCTTTCTTT.

The rearrangement joins TRBV2 to TRBJ2-6; 9 bases are shared with TRBD1. Germline V gene sequence: CDR1 SNHLY, CDR2 FYNNEI. With V trimmed by 8 bases and J by 0 bases, 2 bases remained unmatched. This CDR3 comprises 15 residues. CDR3 region: CASGQGNSGANVLTF. CDR3 nucleotides: TGTGCCAGCGGACAGGGGAACTCTGGGGCCAACGTCCTGACTTTC.

V is TRBV5-1 and J is TRBJ1-5, with a weak D call TRBD1 (5 bases). V was shortened by 0 bases and J by 2 bases, with 15 bases between the two germline ends. Germline CDR1 reads SGHRS; CDR2 reads YFSETQ. The CDR3 totals 17 residues. CDR3 nucleotides: TGCGCCAGCAGCTTGGGCGGGGGTGTGTATGGCAATCAGCCCCAGCATTTT. Its translation is CASSLGGGVYGNQPQHF.

V is TRBV7-2 and J is TRBJ2-5; 11 positions match TRBD1. The CDR3 has 14 amino acids. Germline V gene data show CDR1 as SGHTA and CDR2 as FQGNSA. The trim removed 5 bases at V and 9 bases at J, leaving 8 bases unmatched. In DNA form, the CDR3 reads TGTGCCAGCAGCCATCCTCCGGGACAGGGGGCCCAGTACTTC. This codes for CASSHPPGQGAQYF.

The chain has TRBV5-1 and TRBJ1-2; a weak D match, TRBD1 (5 bases). With 0 bases removed from V and 6 bases from J, the gap between germline ends came to 18 bases. Germline loops: CDR1 SGHRS, CDR2 YFSETQ. The CDR3 spans 16 residues. CDR3 in amino acids: CASSLVASREGNGYTF. The CDR3 bases are TGCGCCAGCAGCTTGGTTGCGTCCAGGGAGGGAAATGGCTACACCTTC.

The rearrangement joins TRBV9 to TRBJ1-3; D gene uncertain. This CDR3 is 16 amino acids long. V was pared by 0 bases and J by 0 bases, with 10 bases between. Germline CDR1 SGDLS, CDR2 YYNGEE. CDR3 residues: CASSVDPWSSGNTIYF. The CDR3, as DNA: TGTGCCAGCAGCGTAGACCCGTGGAGCTCTGGAAACACCATATATTTT.

The chain uses TRBV6-2 or TRBV6-3 and TRBJ2-2; no definite D call. The CDR3 has 13 amino acids. Trimming took off 5 bases at V and 4 bases at J, with 8 bases between the two ends. Germline CDR1 MNHEY, CDR2 SVGEGT. Written as DNA, the CDR3 is TGTGCCAGCAGTAGCACCGTCACCGGGGAGCTGTTTTTT. Residues: CASSSTVTGELFF.

The V and J genes are TRBV27 and TRBJ2-1; D might be TRBD2 (6 bases). The CDR3 loop spans 13 amino acids. CDR1 MNHEY and CDR2 SMNVEV come from the germline V gene (reference sequence). V lost 3 bases to trimming and J lost 7 bases, with 10 bases between them. In nucleotides, the CDR3 is TGTGCCAGCAGTTTCGGGGGTGGGAATGAGCAGTTCTTC. Residues: CASSFGGGNEQFF.

The chain recombines TRBV6-6 with TRBJ1-2; D remains unclear. This CDR3 contains 14 residues. V lost 2 bases and J lost 8, with 15 bases in between. Germline V lookup: CDR1 MNHNY, CDR2 SVGAGI (reference sequence). The CDR3 region is CASSYGSDAGGYTF. Here the CDR3 DNA reads TGTGCCAGCAGTTACGGGTCCGATGCTGGGGGCTACACCTTC.

The rearrangement joins TRBV4-1 to TRBJ1-1; D is undetermined. The length of the CDR3 is 14 residues. Germline V gene data show CDR1 as MGHRA and CDR2 as YSYEKL. Trimming cost V 0 bases and J 7 bases, with 12 bases left between them. The CDR3 loop reads CASSQDNWIIEAFF. CDR3 DNA sequence: TGCGCCAGCAGCCAAGATAATTGGATCATTGAAGCTTTCTTT.

This chain links TRBV5-1 with TRBJ1-6; a possible D gene is TRBD1 (6 bases). The CDR3 sequence is 14 residues long. Germline-derived CDR1 and CDR2 are SGHRS and YFSETQ. Trimming shortened V by 6 bases and J by 7 bases, and 14 bases separated the two germline ends. DNA for the CDR3: TGCGCCAGCAATCTGGGGGGCCCCAATTCACCCCTCCACTTT. It yields the protein CASNLGGPNSPLHF. The whole variable domain, filled in from reference TRBV5-1 and TRBJ1-6, reads KAGVTQTPRYLIKTRGQQVTLSCSPISGHRSVSWYQQTPGQGLQFLFEYFSETQRNKGNFPGRFSGRQFSNSRSEMNVSTLELGDSALYLCASNLGGPNSPLHFGNGTRLTVT.

The chain links TRBV11-3 to TRBJ1-1; TRBD1 matches at 8 bases. The V gene's germline CDR1 is SGHNT and CDR2 YENEEA. V lost 4 bases, J lost 2 bases, and 3 bases stayed unmatched. The length of the CDR3 is 14 residues. CDR3 sequence: CASSYGQGNTEAFF. The CDR3 DNA sequence: TGTGCCAGCAGCTACGGACAGGGTAACACTGAAGCTTTCTTT.

The rearrangement uses TRBV30 and TRBJ1-2; TRBD1 is a possible D gene (6 bases). V dropped 1 base and J dropped 10 bases, with 16 bases sitting between them. There are 13 residues in the CDR3. Germline V gives CDR1 GTSNPN, CDR2 SVGIG (reference sequence). CDR3 nucleotide sequence: TGTGCCTGGAGTGCAACCCCTCAGGGGTTCTACACCTTC. Its protein is CAWSATPQGFYTF.

The chain couples TRBV10-1 to TRBJ2-1; 8 bases are a match to TRBD2. With 0 bases clipped from V and 3 bases from J, the junction kept 4 bases outside the gene matches. Germline assignment: CDR1 WNHNN and CDR2 SYGVQD (reference sequence). This CDR3 contains 16 residues. The chain's CDR3 is CASSESVAGGYNEQFF. The CDR3, as DNA: TGCGCCAGCAGTGAGTCGGTTGCGGGGGGCTACAATGAGCAGTTCTTC.

The gene calls are TRBV19 and TRBJ1-2; D call uncertain. V gave up 5 bases and J gave up 5 bases, with 9 bases separating them. This CDR3 is 12 amino acids long. From germline, CDR1 is LNHDA and CDR2 SQIVND (reference sequence). This CDR3 is CASSLSGYGYTF. The DNA of the CDR3 is TGTGCCAGTAGTTTGTCAGGTTATGGCTACACCTTC.

The chain carries TRBV5-1 and TRBJ2-1; D gene ambiguous. The CDR3 has 13 amino acids. The V and J ends lost 4 bases and 5 bases respectively, with 10 bases between them. Per germline, CDR1 SGHRS and CDR2 YFSETQ. CDR3 bases: TGCGCCAGCAGCGTAACAGCAGACAATGAGCAGTTCTTC. This translates into CASSVTADNEQFF.

The V gene is TRBV30, the J gene TRBJ1-2; D gene uncertain. From germline, CDR1 is GTSNPN and CDR2 SVGIG (reference sequence). V was clipped by 2 bases and J by 6 bases, with 10 bases between them. CDR3 length equals 12 residues. DNA for the CDR3: TGTGCCTGGAGTTCAACAAGGCATGGCTACACCTTC. This codes for CAWSSTRHGYTF.